This passage covers 8 T cell receptor beta chains from one sample sequenced in a study of blood T cells in healthy people across ages. With a J-beta primer mix and a sample-barcoded 5' primer, a second PCR ran about 7 to 12 cycles. One entry per CDR3 protein results from TCRdb running MiXCR on the 5' RACE reads. The table lists around 800,000 distinct CDR3 sequences, roughly 24% of them singletons, with about 3% in the top ten. In addition, the sample was reused for a study of T cells of mothers and their children.

The specimen sequenced was blood. All receptors derive from a boy younger than 18 in good health.

This clonotype has more than one count but fewer than ten. The CDR3 nucleotides are TGTGCCAGCAGTGGGACAGGGATTACGGATACGCAGTATTTT. Protein: CASSGTGITDTQYF. The V call is TRBV6-4, the J call TRBJ2-3; 8 bases align to TRBD1. The ends lost 4 bases at V and 6 bases at J; junction bases unmatched: 6. The CDR3 contains 14 residues. Germline CDR1 is MRHNA and CDR2 is SNTAGT.

The chain combines TRBV7-2 with TRBJ2-7, with D possibly being TRBD2 (5 bases). Per the germline V gene, CDR1 is SGHTA and CDR2 is FQGNSA. CDR3 length: 14 amino acids. Trimming stripped 2 bases from V and 5 bases from J, with 13 bases between. The CDR3, as DNA: TGTGCCAGCAGCTTACGGGGTCCCCGGGACGAGCAGTACTTC. It codes for CASSLRGPRDEQYF.

This clonotype was counted between two and nine times. The chain combines TRBV7-9 with TRBJ1-1; D might be TRBD1 (6 bases). Germline values: CDR1 SEHNR, CDR2 FQNEAQ (reference sequence). Trimming removed 6 bases from V and 5 bases from J, with 13 bases in between. The CDR3 contains 13 residues. This CDR3 is CASRVTGWTEAFF. The CDR3, as DNA: TGTGCCAGCAGGGTTACAGGGTGGACTGAAGCTTTCTTT.

The genes are TRBV5-1 and TRBJ2-3, with D perhaps TRBD2 (5 bases). Germline V gives CDR1 SGHRS, CDR2 YFSETQ. V shed 3 bases and J shed 2 bases, with 13 bases lying between them. The CDR3 runs 15 residues. CDR3 amino acids: CASSSGDGVTDTQYF. CDR3 nucleotide sequence: TGCGCCAGCAGCTCCGGGGATGGAGTCACAGATACGCAGTATTTT.

This chain joins TRBV5-1 and TRBJ2-5, with 8 positions matching TRBD2. Gene TRBJ2-1 matches the end of the DNA better, so the J call may be wrong. The CDR3 totals 15 residues. Per the germline V gene, CDR1 is SGHRS and CDR2 is YFSETQ. DNA of the CDR3: TGCGCCAGCAGCAACGGGGGGGGGACCCACAATGAGCAGTTCTTC. Translated: CASSNGGGTHNEQFF.

This clonotype was found a few times. The CDR3 protein is CASSVEAVADTQYF. The CDR3 nucleotides read TGTGCCAGCAGTGTTGAAGCAGTCGCAGATACGCAGTATTTT. The chain links TRBV25-1 to TRBJ2-3; D unresolved. The CDR3 is 14 residues long. Per germline, CDR1 MGHDK and CDR2 SYGVNS. V was trimmed by 4 bases and J by 4 bases, leaving 12 bases between them.

This clonotype showed up just a few times. V usage is TRBV9 and J usage is TRBJ1-1; 7 positions match TRBD1. The length of the CDR3 is 13 residues. V lost 0 bases and J lost 6; bases outside the gene matches: 2. The germline V gene encodes CDR1 SGDLS and CDR2 YYNGEE. CDR3 nucleotide sequence: TGTGCCAGCAGCGTAGGAGGGGGCCCTGAAGCTTTCTTT. Translating it yields CASSVGGGPEAFF. The variable domain in full, completed from reference TRBV9 and TRBJ1-1, reads DSGVTQTPKHLITATGQRVTLRCSPRSGDLSVYWYQQSLDQGLQFLIQYYNGEERAKGNILERFSAQQFPDLHSELNLSSLELGDSALYFCASSVGGGPEAFFGQGTRLTVV.

The chain couples TRBV6-1 to TRBJ2-5; 9 bases agree with TRBD2. This CDR3 region has 17 residues. Germline-derived CDR1 and CDR2 are MNHNS and SASEGT. The trim removed 5 bases at V and 5 bases at J, leaving 15 bases unmatched. The CDR3, as DNA: TGTGCCAGCAGTCCCACCATGGGACTAGCTGGGGTGGAGACCCAGTACTTC. This translates into CASSPTMGLAGVETQYF.